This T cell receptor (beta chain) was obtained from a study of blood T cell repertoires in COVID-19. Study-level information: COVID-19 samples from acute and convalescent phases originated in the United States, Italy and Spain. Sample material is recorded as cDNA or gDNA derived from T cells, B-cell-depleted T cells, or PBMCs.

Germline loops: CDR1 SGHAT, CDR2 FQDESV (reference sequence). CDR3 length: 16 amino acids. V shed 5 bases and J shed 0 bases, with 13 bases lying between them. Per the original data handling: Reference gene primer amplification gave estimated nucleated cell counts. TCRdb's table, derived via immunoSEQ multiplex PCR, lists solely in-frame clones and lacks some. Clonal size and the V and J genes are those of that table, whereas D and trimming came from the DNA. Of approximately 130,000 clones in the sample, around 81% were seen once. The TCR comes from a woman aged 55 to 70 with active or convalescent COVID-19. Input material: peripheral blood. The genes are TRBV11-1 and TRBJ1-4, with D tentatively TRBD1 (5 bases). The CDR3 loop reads CASSLQATATNEKLFF. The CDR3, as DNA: TGTGCCAGCAGCCTCCAAGCGACAGCAACTAATGAAAAACTGTTTTTT.